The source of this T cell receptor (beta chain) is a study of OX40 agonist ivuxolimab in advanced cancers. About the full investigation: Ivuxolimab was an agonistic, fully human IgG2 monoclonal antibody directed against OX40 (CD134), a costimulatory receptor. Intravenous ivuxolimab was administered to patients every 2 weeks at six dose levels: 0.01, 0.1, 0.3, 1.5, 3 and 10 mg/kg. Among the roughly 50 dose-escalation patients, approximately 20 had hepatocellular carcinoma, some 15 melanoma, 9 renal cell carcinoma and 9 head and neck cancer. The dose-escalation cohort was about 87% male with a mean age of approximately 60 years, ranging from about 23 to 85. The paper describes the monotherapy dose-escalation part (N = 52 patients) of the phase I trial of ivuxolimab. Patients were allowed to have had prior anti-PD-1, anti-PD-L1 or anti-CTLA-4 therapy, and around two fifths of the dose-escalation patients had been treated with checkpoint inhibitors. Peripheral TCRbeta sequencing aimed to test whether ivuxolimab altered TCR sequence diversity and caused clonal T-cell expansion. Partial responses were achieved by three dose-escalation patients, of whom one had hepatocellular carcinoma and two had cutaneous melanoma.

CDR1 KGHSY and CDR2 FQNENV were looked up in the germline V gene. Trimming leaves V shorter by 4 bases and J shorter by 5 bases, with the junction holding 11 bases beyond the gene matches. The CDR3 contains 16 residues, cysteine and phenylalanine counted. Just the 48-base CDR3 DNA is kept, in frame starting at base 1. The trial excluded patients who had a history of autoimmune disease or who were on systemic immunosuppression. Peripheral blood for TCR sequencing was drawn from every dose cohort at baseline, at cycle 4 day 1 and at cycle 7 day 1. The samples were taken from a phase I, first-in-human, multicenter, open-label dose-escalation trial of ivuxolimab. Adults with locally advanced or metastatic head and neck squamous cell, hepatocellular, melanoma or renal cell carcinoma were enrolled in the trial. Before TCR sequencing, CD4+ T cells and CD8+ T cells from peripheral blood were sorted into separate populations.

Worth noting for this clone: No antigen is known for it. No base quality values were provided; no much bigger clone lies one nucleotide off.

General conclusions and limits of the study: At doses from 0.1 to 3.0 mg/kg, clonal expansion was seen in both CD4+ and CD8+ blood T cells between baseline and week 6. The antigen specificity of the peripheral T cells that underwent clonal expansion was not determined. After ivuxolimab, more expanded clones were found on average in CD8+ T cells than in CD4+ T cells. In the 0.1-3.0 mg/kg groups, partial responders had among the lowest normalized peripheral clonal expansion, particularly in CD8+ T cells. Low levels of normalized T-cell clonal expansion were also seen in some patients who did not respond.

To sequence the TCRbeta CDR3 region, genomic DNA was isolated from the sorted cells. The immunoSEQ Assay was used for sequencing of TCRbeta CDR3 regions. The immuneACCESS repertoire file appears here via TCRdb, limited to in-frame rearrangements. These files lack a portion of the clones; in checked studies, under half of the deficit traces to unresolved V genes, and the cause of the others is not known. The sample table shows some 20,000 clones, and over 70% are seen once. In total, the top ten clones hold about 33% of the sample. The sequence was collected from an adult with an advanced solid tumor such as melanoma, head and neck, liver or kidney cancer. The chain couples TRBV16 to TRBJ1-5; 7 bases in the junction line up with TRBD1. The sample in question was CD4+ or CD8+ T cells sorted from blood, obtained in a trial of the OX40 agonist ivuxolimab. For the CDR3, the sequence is CASSPKFGTDYQPQHF. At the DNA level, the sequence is TGTGCCAGCAGCCCCAAATTTGGGACAGATTATCAGCCCCAGCATTTT.